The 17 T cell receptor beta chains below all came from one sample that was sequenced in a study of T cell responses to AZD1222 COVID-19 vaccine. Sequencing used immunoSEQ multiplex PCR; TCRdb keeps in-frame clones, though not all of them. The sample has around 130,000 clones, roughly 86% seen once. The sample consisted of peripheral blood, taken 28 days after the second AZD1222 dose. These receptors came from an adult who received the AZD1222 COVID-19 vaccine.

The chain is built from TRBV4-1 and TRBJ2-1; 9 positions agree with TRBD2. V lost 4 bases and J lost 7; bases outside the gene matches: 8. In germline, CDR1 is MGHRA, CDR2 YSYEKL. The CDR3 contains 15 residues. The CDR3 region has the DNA TGCGCCAGCAGCCGAGGGACTAGCAGGGTGAATGAGCAGTTCTTC. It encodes CASSRGTSRVNEQFF.

The CDR3 reads CASSLEGGMWTEAFF. In DNA form, the CDR3 reads TGTGCCAGCAGCTTAGAGGGGGGAATGTGGACTGAAGCTTTCTTT. This rearrangement joins TRBV7-2 to TRBJ1-1; a weak D match, TRBD1 (6 bases). Trimming took off 1 base at V and 5 bases at J, with 14 bases between the two ends. Looked up from germline, CDR1 is SGHTA and CDR2 is FQGNSA. This CDR3 has 15 residues.

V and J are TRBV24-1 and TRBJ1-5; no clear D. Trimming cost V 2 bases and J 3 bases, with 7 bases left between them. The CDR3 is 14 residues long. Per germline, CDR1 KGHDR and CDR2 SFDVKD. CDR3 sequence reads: CATSDYKDNQPQHF. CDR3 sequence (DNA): TGTGCCACCAGTGATTATAAGGACAATCAGCCCCAGCATTTT.

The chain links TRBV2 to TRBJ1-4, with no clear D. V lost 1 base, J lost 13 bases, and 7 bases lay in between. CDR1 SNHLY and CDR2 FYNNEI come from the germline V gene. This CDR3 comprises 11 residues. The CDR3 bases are TGTGCCAGCAGTGAAGTCCCGGGACTGTTTTTT. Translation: CASSEVPGLFF.

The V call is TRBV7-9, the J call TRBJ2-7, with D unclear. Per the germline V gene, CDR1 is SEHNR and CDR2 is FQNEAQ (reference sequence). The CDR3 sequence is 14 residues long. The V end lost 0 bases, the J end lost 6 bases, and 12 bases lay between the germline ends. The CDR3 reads CASSLAHRASEQYF. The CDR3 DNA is TGTGCCAGCAGCTTAGCGCATCGGGCCTCCGAGCAGTACTTC.

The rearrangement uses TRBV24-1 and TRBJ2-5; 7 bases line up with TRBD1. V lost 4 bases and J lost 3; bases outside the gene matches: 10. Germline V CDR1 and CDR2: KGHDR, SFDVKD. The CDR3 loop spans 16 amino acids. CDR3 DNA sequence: TGTGCCACCAGTGACCCAACCGGGACAGACGAAGAGACCCAGTACTTC. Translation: CATSDPTGTDEETQYF.

CDR3: CASRGTGGKVYEQYF. In DNA, the CDR3 is TGTGCCAGCAGGGGGACAGGGGGCAAGGTATACGAGCAGTACTTC. This rearrangement joins TRBV27 to TRBJ2-7; 12 bases match TRBD1. Looked up from germline, CDR1 is MNHEY and CDR2 is SMNVEV (reference sequence). CDR3 length: 15 residues. Unmatched junction bases numbered 7, after V lost 6 bases and J lost 4 bases.

This chain's CDR3 is CAWSVGGAAGELFF. The CDR3 coding sequence is TGTGCCTGGAGTGTCGGCGGGGCCGCCGGGGAGCTGTTTTTT. The V gene is TRBV30, the J gene TRBJ2-2, with D tentatively TRBD2 (6 bases). Trimming took off 0 bases at V and 6 bases at J, with 11 bases between the two ends. This CDR3 has 14 residues. Germline V CDR1 and CDR2: GTSNPN, SVGIG (reference sequence).

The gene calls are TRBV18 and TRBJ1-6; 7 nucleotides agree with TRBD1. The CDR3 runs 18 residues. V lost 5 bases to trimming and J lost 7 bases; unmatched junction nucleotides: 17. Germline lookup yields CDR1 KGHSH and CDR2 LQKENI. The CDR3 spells CASSSSYAGQEGNSPLHF. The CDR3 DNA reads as TGTGCCAGCTCATCATCTTACGCTGGACAGGAAGGAAATTCACCCCTCCACTTT.

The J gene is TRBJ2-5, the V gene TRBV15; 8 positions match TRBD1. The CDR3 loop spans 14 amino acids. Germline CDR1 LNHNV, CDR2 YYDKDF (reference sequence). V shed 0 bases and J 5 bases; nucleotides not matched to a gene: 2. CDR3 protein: CATSRDRGLETQYF. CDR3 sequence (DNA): TGTGCCACCAGCAGAGACAGGGGGCTGGAGACCCAGTACTTC.

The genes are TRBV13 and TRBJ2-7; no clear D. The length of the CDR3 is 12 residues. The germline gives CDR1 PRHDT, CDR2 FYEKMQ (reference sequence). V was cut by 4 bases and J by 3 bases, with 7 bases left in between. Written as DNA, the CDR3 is TGTGCCAGCAGCTCCCGGCGCTACGAGCAGTACTTC. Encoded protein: CASSSRRYEQYF.

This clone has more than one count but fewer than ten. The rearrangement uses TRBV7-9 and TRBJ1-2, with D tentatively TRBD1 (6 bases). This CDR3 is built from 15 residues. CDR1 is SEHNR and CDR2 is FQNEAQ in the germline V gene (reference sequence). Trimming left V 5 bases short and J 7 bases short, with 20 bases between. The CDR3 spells CASSLNGHRVAGYTF. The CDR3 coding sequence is TGTGCCAGCAGCCTCAATGGCCACAGGGTTGCTGGCTACACCTTC.

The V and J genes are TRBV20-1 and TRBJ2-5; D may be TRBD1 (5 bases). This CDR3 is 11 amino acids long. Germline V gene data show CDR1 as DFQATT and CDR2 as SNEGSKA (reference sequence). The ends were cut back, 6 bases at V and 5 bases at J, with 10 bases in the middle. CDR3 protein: CSAGVGETQYF. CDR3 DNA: TGCAGTGCAGGGGTGGGGGAGACCCAGTACTTC.

The CDR3 region is CASSLLELPPDTQYF. The CDR3 region has the DNA TGTGCCAGCAGCTTATTGGAACTGCCCCCAGATACGCAGTATTTT. The V and J genes are TRBV7-9 and TRBJ2-3; the D is unclear. The length of the CDR3 is 15 residues. Germline V gives CDR1 SEHNR, CDR2 FQNEAQ (reference sequence). Trimming shortened V by 2 bases and J by 4 bases, and 13 bases separated the two germline ends.

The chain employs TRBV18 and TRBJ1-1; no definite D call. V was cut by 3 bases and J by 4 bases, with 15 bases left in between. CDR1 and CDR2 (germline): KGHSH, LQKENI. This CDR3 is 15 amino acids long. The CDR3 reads CASSPRAGWGTEAFF. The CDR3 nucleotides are TGTGCCAGCTCACCCCGAGCGGGATGGGGCACTGAAGCTTTCTTT.

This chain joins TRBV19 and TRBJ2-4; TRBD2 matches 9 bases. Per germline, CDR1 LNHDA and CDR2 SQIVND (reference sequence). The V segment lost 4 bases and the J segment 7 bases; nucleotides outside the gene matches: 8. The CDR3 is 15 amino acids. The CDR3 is CASSKRGEVRNIQYF. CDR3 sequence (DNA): TGTGCCAGTAGTAAGCGGGGGGAAGTGAGGAACATTCAGTACTTC.

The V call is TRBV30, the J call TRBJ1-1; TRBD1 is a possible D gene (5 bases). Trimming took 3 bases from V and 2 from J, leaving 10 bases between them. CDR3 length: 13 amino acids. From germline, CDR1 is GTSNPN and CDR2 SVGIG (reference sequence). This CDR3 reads CAWRTGGNTEAFF. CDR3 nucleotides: TGTGCCTGGAGAACAGGCGGTAACACTGAAGCTTTCTTT.